Below are 4 T cell receptor beta chains sequenced from a single sample in a study of cytomegalovirus exposure and HLA in healthy donors. 60 Vbeta and 13 Jbeta primers were used in PCR. The table came from immunoSEQ multiplex PCR; TCRdb's copy has only in-frame clones and leaves some out. Of around 140,000 clones in the sample, around two thirds are singletons; the top ten hold approximately 2%. The sample comprised PBMCs. All receptors come from a woman aged 55-75 years in good health and CMV-seropositive.

This clone showed up just once. The gene calls are TRBV19 and TRBJ2-6; D ambiguous. V dropped 8 bases and J dropped 2 bases, with 7 bases sitting between them. The CDR3 consists of 13 residues. Germline loops: CDR1 LNHDA, CDR2 SQIVND (reference sequence). In nucleotides, the CDR3 is TGTGCCAGTTCGGAGACTGGGGCCAACGTCCTGACTTTC. This sequence encodes CASSETGANVLTF. The full variable domain, rest sourced from reference TRBV19 and TRBJ2-6, is DGGITQSPKYLFRKEGQNVTLSCEQNLNHDAMYWYRQDPGQGLRLIYYSQIVNDFQKGDIAEGYSVSREKKESFPLTVTSAQKNPTAFYLCASSETGANVLTFGAGSRLTVL.

This clone was seen a single time. CDR3 region: CASGRGQGTGELFF. Written as DNA, the CDR3 is TGTGCCAGCGGCCGTGGACAGGGTACCGGGGAGCTGTTTTTT. This rearrangement joins TRBV28 to TRBJ2-2, with TRBD1 matching over 8 bases. J gave up 5 bases and V 8 bases, and 7 bases lay outside the gene matches. In germline, CDR1 is MDHEN, CDR2 SYDVKM. CDR3 size: 14 residues.

The table lists this clone with a count of one. This chain uses TRBV10-2 with TRBJ2-5; D ambiguous. The V end was cut by 1 base, the J end by 1 base, with 4 bases between. This CDR3 region has 13 residues. CDR1 and CDR2 from the germline V gene are WSHSY and SAAADI. CDR3 bases: TGCGCCAGCAGTGAGTTCTTCCAAGAGACCCAGTACTTC. Amino acid sequence: CASSEFFQETQYF.

Concerning this clone itself: The junction and the germline gene differ at one end; a read error may be behind it. J is TRBJ1-2 and V is TRBV7-3; 9 bases agree with TRBD1. Germline V CDR1 and CDR2: SGHTA, FQGTGA. The CDR3 length is 13 residues. CDR3: CASSSPRDRAFVF. DNA of the CDR3: TGTGCCAGCAGCTCCCCTCGGGACAGGGCGTTTGTTTTC.